These 7 T cell receptor beta chains were sequenced from one sample in a study of beta chain features in type 1 diabetes. Every bit of the isolated RNA underwent reverse transcription, so sequencing read expressed TCRB transcripts. Produced via immunoSEQ multiplex PCR; TCRdb's table is partial and in-frame only. The top ten hold approximately 0.038% of the sample, which has roughly 450,000 clones, over 11% seen once. Specimen: naive CD4+ T cells from blood. The origin of the receptors is a man under 40 in good health.

On this clone: A read error is possible here, since a much larger clone lies one base away. The sample carries other DNA sequences with the same CDR3. The rearrangement links TRBV7-3 to TRBJ2-5; D remains ambiguous. The CDR3 sequence is 13 residues long. V lost 2 bases to trimming and J lost 2 bases, with 6 bases between them. Germline V lookup: CDR1 SGHTA, CDR2 FQGTGA. The CDR3 is CASSLGRQETQYF. CDR3 bases: TGTGCCAGCAGCTTAGGCAGACAAGAGACCCAGTACTTC.

There are a few counts of this clone. This chain uses TRBV4-3 with TRBJ1-1; D is unclear. Germline V lookup: CDR1 LGHNA, CDR2 YSLEER. V was shortened by 5 bases and J by 1 base, with 11 bases between the two germline ends. This CDR3 is built from 14 residues. The CDR3 bases are TGCGCCAGCAGCATTCAGGCGGGGAACACTGAAGCTTTCTTT. It is translated as CASSIQAGNTEAFF.

V and J are TRBV29-1 and TRBJ2-6; 8 bases line up with TRBD1. This CDR3 has 15 amino acids. CDR1 and CDR2 from the germline V gene are SQVTM and ANQGSEA. V was pared by 4 bases and J by 1 base, with 3 bases of the junction left unmatched. CDR3 coding DNA: TGCAGCGTTGGCCAGGGGGCATCTGGGGCCAACGTCCTGACTTTC. Translation: CSVGQGASGANVLTF.

As concerns this clone: It is unclear where the CDR3 begins or ends on the DNA, so no DNA is shown, and the CDR3 is as TCRdb lists it. The gene calls are TRBV5-1 and TRBJ1-2; TRBD1, as called in the table, went unchecked against the DNA. Germline CDR1 reads SGHRS; CDR2 reads YFSETQ. The CDR3 is 16 residues long, counting both termini. The CDR3: CASSFAGGALFFGYTF.

This clone was detected many times. The gene calls are TRBV29-1 and TRBJ2-5, with D unresolved. Per germline, CDR1 SQVTM and CDR2 ANQGSEA. V lost 5 bases to trimming and J lost 7 bases, with 14 bases between them. This CDR3 is 12 amino acids long. CDR3: CSVLSSLGTQYF. The CDR3 DNA sequence: TGCAGCGTTCTAAGTTCCCTGGGGACCCAGTACTTC. Variable domain in full (rest from reference TRBV29-1 and TRBJ2-5): SAVISQKPSRDICQRGTSLTIQCQVDSQVTMMFWYRQQPGQSLTLIATANQGSEATYESGFVIDKFPISRPNLTFSTLTVSNMSPEDSSIYLCSVLSSLGTQYFGPGTRLLVL.

This clone came up a few times. V is TRBV18 and J is TRBJ2-5; D is undetermined. Germline V gene data show CDR1 as KGHSH and CDR2 as LQKENI. V shed 6 bases and J shed 3 bases, with 5 bases lying between them. The CDR3 is 11 amino acids. The CDR3 protein is CASSLKETQYF. CDR3 nucleotide sequence: TGTGCCAGCTCTCTGAAAGAGACCCAGTACTTC.

The V and J genes are TRBV7-2 and TRBJ2-4; 11 nucleotides align to TRBD2. V gave up 5 bases and J gave up 6 bases; unmatched junction bases: 6. The germline V gene encodes CDR1 SGHTA and CDR2 FQGNSA. The CDR3 totals 15 residues. The CDR3 sequence: CASSRLAGGRNIQYF. In nucleotides, the CDR3 is TGTGCCAGCAGCCGTTTAGCGGGGGGGAGAAACATTCAGTACTTC.